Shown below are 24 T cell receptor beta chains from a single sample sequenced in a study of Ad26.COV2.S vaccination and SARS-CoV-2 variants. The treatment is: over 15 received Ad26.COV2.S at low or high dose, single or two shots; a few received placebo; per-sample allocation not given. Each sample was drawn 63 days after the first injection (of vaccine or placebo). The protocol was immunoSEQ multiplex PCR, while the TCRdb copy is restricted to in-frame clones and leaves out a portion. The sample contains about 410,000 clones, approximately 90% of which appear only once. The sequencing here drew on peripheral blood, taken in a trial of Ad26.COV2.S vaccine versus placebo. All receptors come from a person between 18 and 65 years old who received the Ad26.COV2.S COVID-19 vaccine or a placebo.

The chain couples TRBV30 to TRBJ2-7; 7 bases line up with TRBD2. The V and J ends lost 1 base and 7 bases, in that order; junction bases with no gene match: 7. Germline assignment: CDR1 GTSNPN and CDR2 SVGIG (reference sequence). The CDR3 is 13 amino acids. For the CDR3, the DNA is TGTGCCTGGAGTGGAGCATGGGGAGGGGAGCAGTACTTC. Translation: CAWSGAWGGEQYF.

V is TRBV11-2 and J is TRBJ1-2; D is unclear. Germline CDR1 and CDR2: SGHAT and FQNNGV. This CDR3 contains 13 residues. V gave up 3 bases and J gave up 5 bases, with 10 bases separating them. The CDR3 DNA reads TGTGCCAGCAGCTTCCGAATTGGGTATGGCTACACCTTC. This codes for CASSFRIGYGYTF.

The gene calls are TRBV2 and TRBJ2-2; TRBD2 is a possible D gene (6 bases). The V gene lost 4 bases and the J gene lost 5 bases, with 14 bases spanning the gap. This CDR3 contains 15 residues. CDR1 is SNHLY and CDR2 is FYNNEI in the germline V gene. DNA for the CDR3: TGTGCCAGCAGTGTGGAGGGGCGAAGAACCGGGGAGCTGTTTTTT. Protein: CASSVEGRRTGELFF.

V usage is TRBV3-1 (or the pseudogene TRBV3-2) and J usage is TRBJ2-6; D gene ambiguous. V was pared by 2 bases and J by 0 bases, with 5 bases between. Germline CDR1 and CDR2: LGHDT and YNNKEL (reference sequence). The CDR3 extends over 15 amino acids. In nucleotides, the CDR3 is TGTGCCAGCAGCCAATTCGACTCTGGGGCCAACGTCCTGACTTTC. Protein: CASSQFDSGANVLTF.

This chain's CDR3 is CASSLEASATNSDTQYF. The DNA for the CDR3 is TGTGCCAGCAGCTTAGAGGCGTCGGCAACTAATTCAGATACGCAGTATTTT. The rearrangement joins TRBV7-6 to TRBJ2-3; D uncertain. The length of the CDR3 is 17 residues. The germline CDR1 and CDR2 sequences are SGHVS and FNYEAQ. V lost 1 base, J lost 4 bases, and 18 bases lay in between.

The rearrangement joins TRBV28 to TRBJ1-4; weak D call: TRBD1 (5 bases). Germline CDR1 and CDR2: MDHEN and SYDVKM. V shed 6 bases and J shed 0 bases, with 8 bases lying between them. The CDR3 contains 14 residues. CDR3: CASREGATNEKLFF. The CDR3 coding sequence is TGTGCCAGCAGGGAAGGGGCAACTAATGAAAAACTGTTTTTT.

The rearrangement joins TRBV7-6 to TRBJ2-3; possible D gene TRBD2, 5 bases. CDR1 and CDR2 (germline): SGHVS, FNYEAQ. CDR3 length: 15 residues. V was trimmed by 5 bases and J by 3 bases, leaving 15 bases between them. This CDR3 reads CASSPVGRRTDTQYF. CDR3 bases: TGTGCCAGCAGCCCGGTGGGTAGGAGGACAGATACGCAGTATTTT. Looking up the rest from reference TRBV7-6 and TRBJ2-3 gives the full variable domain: GAGVSQSPRYKVTKRGQDVALRCDPISGHVSLYWYRQALGQGPEFLTYFNYEAQQDKSGLPNDRFSAERPEGSISTLTIQRTEQRDSAMYRCASSPVGRRTDTQYFGPGTRLTVL.

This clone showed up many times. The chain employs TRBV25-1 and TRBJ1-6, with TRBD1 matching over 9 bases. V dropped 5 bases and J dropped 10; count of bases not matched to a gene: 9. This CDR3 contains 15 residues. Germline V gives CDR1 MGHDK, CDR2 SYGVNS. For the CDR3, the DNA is TGTGCCAGCAGTACCTATACAGGGGGCATGTCACCCCTCCACTTT. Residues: CASSTYTGGMSPLHF.

CDR3 sequence reads: CASSLGLVKEETQYF. The CDR3, as DNA: TGTGCCAGCAGCCTGGGACTAGTGAAGGAAGAGACCCAGTACTTC. J is TRBJ2-5 and V is TRBV7-9, with 8 bases lining up with TRBD2. The junction had 8 bases not matched to a gene; V was cut back by 5 bases and J by 3 bases. The CDR3 sequence is 15 residues long. Germline loops: CDR1 SEHNR, CDR2 FQNEAQ (reference sequence).

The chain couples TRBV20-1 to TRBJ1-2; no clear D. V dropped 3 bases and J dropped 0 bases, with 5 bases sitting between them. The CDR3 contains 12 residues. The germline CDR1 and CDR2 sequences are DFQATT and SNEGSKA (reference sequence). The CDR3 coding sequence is TGCAGTGCTAGTAAAGCTAACTATGGCTACACCTTC. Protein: CSASKANYGYTF.

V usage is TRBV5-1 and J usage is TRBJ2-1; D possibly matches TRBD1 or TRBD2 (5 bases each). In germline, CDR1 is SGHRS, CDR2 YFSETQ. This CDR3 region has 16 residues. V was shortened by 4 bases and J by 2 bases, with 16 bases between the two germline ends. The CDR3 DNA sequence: TGCGCCAGCAGCAGTTTAACTAGGGGCCCCTACAATGAGCAGTTCTTC. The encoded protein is CASSSLTRGPYNEQFF.

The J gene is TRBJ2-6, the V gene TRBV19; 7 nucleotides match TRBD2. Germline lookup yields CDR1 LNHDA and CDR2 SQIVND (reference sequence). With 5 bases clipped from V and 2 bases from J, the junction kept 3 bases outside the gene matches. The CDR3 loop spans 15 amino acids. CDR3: CASSASGAGANVLTF. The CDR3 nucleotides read TGTGCCAGTAGTGCAAGCGGGGCTGGGGCCAACGTCCTGACTTTC.

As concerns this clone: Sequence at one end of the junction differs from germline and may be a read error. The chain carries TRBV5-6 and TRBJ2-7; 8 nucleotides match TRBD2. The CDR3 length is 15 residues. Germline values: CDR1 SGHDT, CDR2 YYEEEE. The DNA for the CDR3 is TGCGCCCGCCGCCGGGGGGGGCTAGCGGGCTACGAGCAGTACTTC. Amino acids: CARRRGGLAGYEQYF.

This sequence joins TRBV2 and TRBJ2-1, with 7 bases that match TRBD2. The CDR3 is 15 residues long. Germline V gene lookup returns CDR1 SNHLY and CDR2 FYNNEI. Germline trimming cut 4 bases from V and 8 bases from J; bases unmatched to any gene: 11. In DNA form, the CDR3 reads TGTGCCAGCAGTGTTGGGACTAAGAGTGGCGATGAGCAGTTCTTC. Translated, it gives CASSVGTKSGDEQFF.

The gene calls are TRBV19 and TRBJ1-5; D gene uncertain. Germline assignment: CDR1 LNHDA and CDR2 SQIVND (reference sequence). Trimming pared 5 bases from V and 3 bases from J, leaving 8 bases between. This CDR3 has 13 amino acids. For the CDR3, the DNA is TGTGCCAGTAGTCTGCGGGTCAATCAGCCCCAGCATTTT. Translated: CASSLRVNQPQHF.

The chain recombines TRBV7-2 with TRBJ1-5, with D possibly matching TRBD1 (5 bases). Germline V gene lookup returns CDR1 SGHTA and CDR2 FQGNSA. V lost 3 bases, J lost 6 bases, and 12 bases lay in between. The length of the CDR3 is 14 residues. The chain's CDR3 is CASSFQQGAQPQHF. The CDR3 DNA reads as TGTGCCAGCAGCTTCCAGCAGGGAGCTCAGCCCCAGCATTTT.

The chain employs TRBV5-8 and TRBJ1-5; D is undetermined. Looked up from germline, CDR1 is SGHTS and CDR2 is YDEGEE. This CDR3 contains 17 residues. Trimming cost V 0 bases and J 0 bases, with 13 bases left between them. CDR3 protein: CASSLALAVDSNQPQHF. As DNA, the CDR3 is TGTGCCAGCAGCTTGGCACTGGCAGTCGATAGCAATCAGCCCCAGCATTTT. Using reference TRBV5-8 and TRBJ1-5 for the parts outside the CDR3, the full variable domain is EAGVTQSPTHLIKTRGQQATLRCSPISGHTSVYWYQQALGLGLQFLLWYDEGEERNRGNFPPRFSGRQFPNYSSELNVNALELEDSALYLCASSLALAVDSNQPQHFGDGTRLSIL.

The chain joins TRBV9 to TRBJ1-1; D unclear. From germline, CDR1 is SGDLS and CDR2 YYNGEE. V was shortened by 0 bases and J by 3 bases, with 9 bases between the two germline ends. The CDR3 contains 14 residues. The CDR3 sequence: CASSVGAPDTEAFF. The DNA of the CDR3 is TGTGCCAGCAGCGTAGGAGCCCCGGACACTGAAGCTTTCTTT.

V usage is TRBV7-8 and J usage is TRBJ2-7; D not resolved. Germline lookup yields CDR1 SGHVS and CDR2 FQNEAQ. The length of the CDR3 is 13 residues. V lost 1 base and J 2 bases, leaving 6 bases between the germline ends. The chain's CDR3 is CASSLDLTYEQYF. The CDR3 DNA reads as TGTGCCAGCAGCTTAGACTTGACCTACGAGCAGTACTTC. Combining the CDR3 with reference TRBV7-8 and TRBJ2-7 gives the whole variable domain GAGVSQSPRYKVAKRGQDVALRCDPISGHVSLFWYQQALGQGPEFLTYFQNEAQLDKSGLPSDRFFAERPEGSVSTLKIQRTQQEDSAVYLCASSLDLTYEQYFGPGTRLTVT.

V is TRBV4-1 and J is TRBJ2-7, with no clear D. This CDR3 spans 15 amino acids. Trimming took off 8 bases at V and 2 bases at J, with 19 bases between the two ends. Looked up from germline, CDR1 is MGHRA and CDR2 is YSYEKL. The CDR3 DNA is TGCGCCAGCGGCCCTATAGGCAGCCCGGCCTACGAGCAGTACTTC. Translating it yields CASGPIGSPAYEQYF.

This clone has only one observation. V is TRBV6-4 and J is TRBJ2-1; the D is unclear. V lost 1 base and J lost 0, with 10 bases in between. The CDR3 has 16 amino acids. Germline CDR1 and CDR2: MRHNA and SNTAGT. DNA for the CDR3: TGTGCCAGCAGTGACTTCGACGGATTCTCCTACAATGAGCAGTTCTTC. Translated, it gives CASSDFDGFSYNEQFF.

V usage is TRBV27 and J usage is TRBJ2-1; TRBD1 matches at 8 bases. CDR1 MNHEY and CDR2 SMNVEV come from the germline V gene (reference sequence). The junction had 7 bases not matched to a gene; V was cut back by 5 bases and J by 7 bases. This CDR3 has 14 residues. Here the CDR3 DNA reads TGTGCCAGCAGTGTCTCAGGGGGCTCGAATGAGCAGTTCTTC. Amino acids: CASSVSGGSNEQFF.

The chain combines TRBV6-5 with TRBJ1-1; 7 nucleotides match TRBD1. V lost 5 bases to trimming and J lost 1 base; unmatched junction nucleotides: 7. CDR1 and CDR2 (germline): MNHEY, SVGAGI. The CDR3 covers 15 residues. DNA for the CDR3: TGTGCCAGCAGTCCCCTGACAGGGACGAACACTGAAGCTTTCTTT. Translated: CASSPLTGTNTEAFF.

The CDR3 DNA is TGTGCCAGCAGCTACGGACAGGGAGGCTACACCTTC. Its translation is CASSYGQGGYTF. The chain is built from TRBV6-5 and TRBJ1-2, with 8 nucleotides matching TRBD1. The V segment lost 6 bases and the J segment 8 bases; nucleotides outside the gene matches: 5. The CDR3 consists of 12 residues. The germline V gene has CDR1 MNHEY and CDR2 SVGAGI.